This T cell receptor beta chain was identified during a study of cytomegalovirus exposure and HLA in healthy donors. PCR used 60 Vbeta primers and 13 Jbeta primers. The protocol was immunoSEQ multiplex PCR, while the TCRdb copy is restricted to in-frame clones and leaves out a portion. The sample carries 85,000 to 90,000 clones, around four fifths recorded once. The CDR3 contains 17 residues. Per germline, CDR1 MNHEY and CDR2 SMNVEV (reference sequence). Trimming pared 3 bases from V and 0 bases from J, leaving 15 bases between. The sequencing sample was made of PBMCs. The sequence was obtained from a man aged 25 to 45 in good health and CMV-seropositive. The chain joins TRBV27 to TRBJ2-1, with D perhaps matching TRBD2 (7 bases). CDR3 bases: TGTGCCAGCAGTTTTGCGGGGGCGCCGAGCTCCTACAATGAGCAGTTCTTC. Protein sequence: CASSFAGAPSSYNEQFF.